The rows below give T cell receptor beta chains drawn from one sample of a study of metastatic and nonmetastatic thyroid tumors. TCRdb reanalyzed the PCR reads with MiXCR. There are fewer than 50,000 clones in the sample; 28% occur only once, and 9.9% lies in the top ten. Sequencing was performed on blood. These receptor sequences come from a male donor with papillary thyroid cancer or a benign thyroid nodule (not recorded which). Some clones in this sample may be carry-over from other donors' samples. Each CDR3 is given with its conserved first and last residue. Fields, in order: V gene, clone size, J gene, D gene, CDR3 protein, CDR3 DNA. A D gene is named only where the DNA matches it firmly. The size field is filled for only some rows; it gives once, few, many or a size class.

TRBV6-4,many,TRBJ2-1,TRBD2,CASSDFTGGTYNEQFF,TGTGCCAGCAGTGACTTTACCGGGGGGACCTACAATGAGCAGTTCTTC
TRBV15,many,TRBJ2-7,TRBD2,CATSTGLAGAASYEQYF,TGTGCCACCAGCACGGGACTAGCGGGAGCGGCGTCCTACGAGCAGTACTTC
TRBV13,NA,TRBJ2-7,NA,CASSTRARASYEQYF,TGTGCCAGCAGCACCCGGGCCCGGGCATCCTACGAGCAGTACTTC
TRBV12-3/TRBV12-4,medium-sized,TRBJ1-1,NA,CASSSEDTEAFF,TGTGCCAGCAGTTCCGAGGACACAGAAGCTTTCTTT
TRBV20-1,NA,TRBJ2-3,TRBD2,CSALIRTSGRGTDTQYF,TGCAGTGCTCTGATTAGGACTAGCGGGAGGGGGACAGATACGCAGTATTTT
TRBV6-4,NA,TRBJ2-3,TRBD2,CASSDSAGGPDTQYF,TGTGCCAGCAGCGACTCTGCGGGAGGTCCAGATACGCAGTATTTT
TRBV6-1,NA,TRBJ2-2,TRBD2,CASWGLTANTVELFF,TGTGCCAGTTGGGGACTAACTGCGAACACCGTGGAGCTGTTTTTT
TRBV6-1,NA,TRBJ1-2,TRBD1,CASSPDDRANYGYTF,TGTGCCAGCAGTCCCGACGACAGGGCTAACTATGGCTACACCTTC
TRBV12-3/TRBV12-4,medium-sized,TRBJ1-1,NA,CASTIPGGAEAFF,TGTGCCAGCACCATACCGGGAGGCGCTGAAGCTTTCTTT
TRBV6-1,NA,TRBJ2-5,NA,CASRKSVVETQYF,TGTGCCAGCAGAAAGAGTGTGGTTGAGACCCAGTACTTC
TRBV14,many,TRBJ1-1,TRBD1,CASSQRQGALNTEAFF,TGTGCCAGCAGCCAAAGACAGGGGGCTTTGAACACTGAAGCTTTCTTT
TRBV6-1,few,TRBJ2-2,NA,CASRPGPVKSGELFF,TGTGCCAGCAGGCCAGGGCCAGTTAAGTCCGGGGAGCTGTTTTTT
TRBV27,NA,TRBJ2-1,NA,CASSSLAFSTEQFF,TGTGCCAGCAGCAGTCTAGCTTTCTCGACTGAGCAGTTCTTC
TRBV9,NA,TRBJ2-2,NA,CASSVVSESGELFF,TGTGCCAGCAGCGTAGTTAGCGAATCCGGGGAGCTGTTTTTT
TRBV20-1,once,TRBJ1-6,TRBD1,CSARFRGRKPLHF,TGCAGTGCTAGATTCAGGGGGCGGAAACCCCTCCACTTT
TRBV6-1,few,TRBJ2-3,TRBD1,CASIMDRESTDTQYF,TGTGCCAGCATTATGGACAGGGAAAGCACAGATACGCAGTATTTT
TRBV4-2,many,TRBJ1-1,NA,CASSRLTSGTEAFF,TGTGCCAGCAGCCGCCTCACTTCGGGCACTGAAGCTTTCTTT
TRBV18,medium-sized,TRBJ1-3,NA,CASSPPRSGNTIYF,TGTGCCAGCTCACCACCGAGATCTGGAAACACCATATATTTT
TRBV12-3/TRBV12-4,many,TRBJ1-1,NA,CASSLALVGGSEAFF,TGTGCCAGCAGTTTGGCGCTCGTCGGGGGCTCTGAAGCTTTCTTT
TRBV11-2,NA,TRBJ2-7,TRBD1,CASRKRPGQKTYEQYF,TGTGCCAGCAGGAAGAGACCGGGACAGAAGACCTACGAGCAGTACTTC
TRBV5-6,NA,TRBJ2-7,NA,CASIYLRTGIPREQYF,TGTGCCAGCATCTACCTCAGGACTGGGATACCTAGGGAGCAGTACTTC
TRBV24-1,many,TRBJ2-5,NA,CATSVGREYQETQYF,TGTGCCACCAGTGTAGGCAGGGAGTACCAAGAGACCCAGTACTTC
TRBV4-1,many,TRBJ1-4,NA,CASSQTLGEKLFF,TGCGCCAGCAGCCAAACCCTGGGGGAAAAACTGTTTTTT
TRBV28,many,TRBJ2-1,TRBD2,CASSSTSGNYNEQFF,TGTGCCAGCAGTTCGACTAGCGGGAATTACAATGAGCAGTTCTTC
TRBV6-5,NA,TRBJ2-3,NA,CASRPYPQVMGLDTQYF,TGTGCCAGCAGACCCTACCCACAAGTGATGGGATTAGATACGCAGTATTTT
TRBV12-3/TRBV12-4,NA,TRBJ1-4,TRBD1,CASSLAQGARTNEKLFF,TGTGCCAGCAGTTTGGCCCAGGGGGCTCGTACTAATGAAAAACTGTTTTTT
TRBV7-9,many,TRBJ2-3,NA,CASSFVASSWNTQYF,TGTGCCAGCAGCTTTGTAGCTAGTAGTTGGAATACGCAGTATTTT